This TCR beta chain was found in a study of cytomegalovirus exposure and HLA in healthy donors. On the study more broadly: Of the donors genotyped, about 390 in all, less than 90% fell in the Caucasian-associated ancestry cluster. Overall study findings and caveats: Several V segments, TRBV6-2 and TRBV6-3 among them, could not be told apart and were dropped. Later analysis found that TCR beta chains associated with HLA were more clonally expanded than other, equally common chains. The study flagged roughly 160 TCR beta chains as cytomegalovirus-associated.

The CDR3 extends over 14 amino acids. Germline CDR1 and CDR2: MDHEN and SYDVKM. V lost 5 bases and J lost 9; bases outside the gene matches: 7. A word on this clone: The antigen remains unidentified.

PCR used 60 Vbeta primers and 13 Jbeta primers. Method: immunoSEQ multiplex PCR; TCRdb's copy keeps in-frame clones and lacks some. The sample has some 190,000 clones, around 87% seen once. This receptor was identified in a man younger than 40 in good health and CMV-seronegative. The V and J genes are TRBV28 and TRBJ1-5, with 10 bases that match TRBD1. Sequenced input: PBMCs. CDR3 sequence (DNA): TGTGCCAGCAGTCCCCCGGACAGGGGGAGGCCCCAGCATTTT. Its protein product is CASSPPDRGRPQHF.